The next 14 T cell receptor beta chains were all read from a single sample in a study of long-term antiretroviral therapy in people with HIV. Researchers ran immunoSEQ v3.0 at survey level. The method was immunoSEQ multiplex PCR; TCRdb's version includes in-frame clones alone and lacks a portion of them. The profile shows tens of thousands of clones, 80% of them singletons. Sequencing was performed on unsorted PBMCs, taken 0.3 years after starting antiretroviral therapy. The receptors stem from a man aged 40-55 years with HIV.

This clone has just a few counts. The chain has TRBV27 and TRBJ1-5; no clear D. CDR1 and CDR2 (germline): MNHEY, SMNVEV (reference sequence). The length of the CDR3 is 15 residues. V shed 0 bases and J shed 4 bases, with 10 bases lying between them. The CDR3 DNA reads TGTGCCAGCAGTTTATCGACTTACGGGAATCAGCCCCAGCATTTT. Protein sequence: CASSLSTYGNQPQHF.

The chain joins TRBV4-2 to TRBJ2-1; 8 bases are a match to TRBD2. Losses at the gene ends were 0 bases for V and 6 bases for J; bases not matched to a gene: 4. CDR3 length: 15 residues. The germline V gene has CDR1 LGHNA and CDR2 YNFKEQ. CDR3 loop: CASSQDLTSGNEQFF. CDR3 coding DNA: TGTGCCAGCAGCCAAGATCTAACTAGCGGCAATGAGCAGTTCTTC.

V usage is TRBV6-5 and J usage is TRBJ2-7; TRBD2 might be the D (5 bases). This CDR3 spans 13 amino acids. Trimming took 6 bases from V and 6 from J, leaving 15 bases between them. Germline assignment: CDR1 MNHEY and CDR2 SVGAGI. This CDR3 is CASSRGLPGEQYF. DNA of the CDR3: TGTGCCAGCAGCAGAGGGCTTCCGGGCGAGCAGTACTTC.

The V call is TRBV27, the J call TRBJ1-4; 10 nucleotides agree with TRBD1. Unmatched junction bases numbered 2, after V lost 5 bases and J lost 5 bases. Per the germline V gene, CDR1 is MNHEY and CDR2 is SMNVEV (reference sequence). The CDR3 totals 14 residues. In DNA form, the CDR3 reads TGTGCCAGCAGTCCGGGACAGGGGAATGAAAAACTGTTTTTT. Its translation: CASSPGQGNEKLFF.

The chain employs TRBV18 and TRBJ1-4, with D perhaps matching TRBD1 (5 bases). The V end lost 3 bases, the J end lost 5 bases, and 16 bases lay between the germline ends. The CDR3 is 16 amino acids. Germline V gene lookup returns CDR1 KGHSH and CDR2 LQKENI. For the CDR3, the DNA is TGTGCCAGCTCACCTTCGAGGGGTGGAGGAAATGAAAAACTGTTTTTT. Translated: CASSPSRGGGNEKLFF. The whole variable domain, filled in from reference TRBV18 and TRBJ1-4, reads NAGVMQNPRHLVRRRGQEARLRCSPMKGHSHVYWYRQLPEEGLKFMVYLQKENIIDESGMPKERFSAEFPKEGPSILRIQQVVRGDSAAYFCASSPSRGGGNEKLFFGSGTQLSVL.

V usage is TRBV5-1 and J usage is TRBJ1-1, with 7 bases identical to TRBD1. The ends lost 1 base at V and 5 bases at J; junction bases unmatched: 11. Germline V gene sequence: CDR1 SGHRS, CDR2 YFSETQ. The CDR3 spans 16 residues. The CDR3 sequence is CASSLRTGVRRTEAFF. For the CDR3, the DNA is TGCGCCAGCAGCTTGCGCACAGGGGTTAGGAGAACTGAAGCTTTCTTT.

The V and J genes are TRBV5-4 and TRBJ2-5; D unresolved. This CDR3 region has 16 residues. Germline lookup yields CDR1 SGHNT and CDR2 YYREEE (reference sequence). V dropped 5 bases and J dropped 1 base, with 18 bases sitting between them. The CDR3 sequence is CASSHKFGPSQETQYF. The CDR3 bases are TGTGCCAGCAGTCATAAATTCGGGCCTTCCCAAGAGACCCAGTACTTC.

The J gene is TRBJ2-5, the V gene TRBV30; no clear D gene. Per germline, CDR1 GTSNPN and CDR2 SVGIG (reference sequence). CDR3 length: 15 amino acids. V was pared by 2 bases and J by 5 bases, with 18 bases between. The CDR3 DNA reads TGTGCCTGGAGTCCTCCGCCTTATAGATTCGAGACCCAGTACTTC. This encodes CAWSPPPYRFETQYF. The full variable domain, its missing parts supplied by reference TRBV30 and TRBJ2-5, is SQTIHQWPATLVQPVGSPLSLECTVEGTSNPNLYWYRQAAGRGLQLLFYSVGIGQISSEVPQNLSASRPQDRQFILSSKKLLLSDSGFYLCAWSPPPYRFETQYFGPGTRLLVL.

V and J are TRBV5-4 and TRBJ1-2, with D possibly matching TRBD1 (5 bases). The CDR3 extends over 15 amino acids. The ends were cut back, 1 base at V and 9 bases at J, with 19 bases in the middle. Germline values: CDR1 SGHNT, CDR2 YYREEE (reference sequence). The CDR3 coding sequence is TGTGCCAGCAGCTTGTTTTCGGGACCGACAGAGAGCTACACCTTC. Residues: CASSLFSGPTESYTF.

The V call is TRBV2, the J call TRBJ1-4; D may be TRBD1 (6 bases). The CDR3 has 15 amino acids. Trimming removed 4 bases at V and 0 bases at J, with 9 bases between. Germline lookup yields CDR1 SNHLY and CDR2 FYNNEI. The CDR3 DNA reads TGTGCCAGCAGTGCACAGGGTTCAACTAATGAAAAACTGTTTTTT. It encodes CASSAQGSTNEKLFF.

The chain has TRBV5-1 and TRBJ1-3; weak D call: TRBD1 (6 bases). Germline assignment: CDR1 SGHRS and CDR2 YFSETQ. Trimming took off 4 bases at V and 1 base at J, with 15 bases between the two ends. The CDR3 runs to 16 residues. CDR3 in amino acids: CASSLTQQGSGNTIYF. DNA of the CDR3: TGCGCCAGCAGCCTGACCCAACAGGGTTCTGGAAACACCATATATTTT.

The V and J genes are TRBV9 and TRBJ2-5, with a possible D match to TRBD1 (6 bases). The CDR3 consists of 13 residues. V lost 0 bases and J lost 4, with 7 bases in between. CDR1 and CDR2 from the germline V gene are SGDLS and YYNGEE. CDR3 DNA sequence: TGTGCCAGCAGCGTAGTAGGGGGAGAGACCCAGTACTTC. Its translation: CASSVVGGETQYF.

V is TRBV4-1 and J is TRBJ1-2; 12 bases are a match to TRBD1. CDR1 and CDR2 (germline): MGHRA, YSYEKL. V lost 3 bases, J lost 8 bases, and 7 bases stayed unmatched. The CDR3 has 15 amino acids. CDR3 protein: CASSHTAGTGGGYTF. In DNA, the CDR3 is TGCGCCAGCAGCCATACTGCCGGGACAGGGGGCGGCTACACCTTC.

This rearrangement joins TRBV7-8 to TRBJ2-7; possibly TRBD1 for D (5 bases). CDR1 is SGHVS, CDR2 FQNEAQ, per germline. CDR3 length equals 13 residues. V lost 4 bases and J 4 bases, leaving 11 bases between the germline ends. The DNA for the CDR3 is TGTGCCAGCAGCTCAGGGATTATATACGAGCAGTACTTC. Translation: CASSSGIIYEQYF.